This T cell receptor (beta chain) was profiled in a study of cytomegalovirus exposure and HLA in healthy donors. Study details: The 550 to 800 first-cohort repertoires and the 95 to 150 validation repertoires shared the same platform, a later analysis reported.

Broader study findings: Associated with cytomegalovirus, according to the listing, were 150 to 200 TCR beta chains. The CMV antigen specificity of three CMV-associated chains was confirmed through in vitro analysis. Many donors shared some public TCRs, even though most TCR sequences were rare.

With respect to this clone: The antigen is unknown.

Sequenced by immunoSEQ multiplex PCR; TCRdb stores in-frame clones only, minus some. This sample has 250,000 to 350,000 clones, with roughly 90% found just once. The CDR3 loop spans 14 amino acids. Germline CDR1 and CDR2: MGHRA and YSYEKL. V was pared by 4 bases and J by 5 bases, with 14 bases between. The TCR sequence derives from a woman aged 18-30 years in good health and CMV-seronegative. The material sequenced was PBMCs. The rearrangement joins TRBV4-1 to TRBJ2-5; weak D call: TRBD2 (5 bases). The CDR3 nucleotides are TGCGCCAGCAGCCCTATCGGTTCGGGGGAGACCCAGTACTTC. Amino acids: CASSPIGSGETQYF.